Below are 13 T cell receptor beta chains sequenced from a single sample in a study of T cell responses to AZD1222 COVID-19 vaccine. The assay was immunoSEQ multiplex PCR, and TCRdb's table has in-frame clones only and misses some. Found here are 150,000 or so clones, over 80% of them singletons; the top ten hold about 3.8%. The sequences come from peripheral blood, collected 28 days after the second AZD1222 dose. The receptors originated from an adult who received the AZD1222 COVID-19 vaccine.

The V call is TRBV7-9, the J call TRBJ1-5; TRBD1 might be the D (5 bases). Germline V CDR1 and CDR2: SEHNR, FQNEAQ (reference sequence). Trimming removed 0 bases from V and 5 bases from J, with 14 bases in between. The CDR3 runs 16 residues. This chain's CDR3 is CASSLAQGNVYQPQHF. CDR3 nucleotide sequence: TGTGCCAGCAGCTTAGCGCAGGGCAACGTATATCAGCCCCAGCATTTT.

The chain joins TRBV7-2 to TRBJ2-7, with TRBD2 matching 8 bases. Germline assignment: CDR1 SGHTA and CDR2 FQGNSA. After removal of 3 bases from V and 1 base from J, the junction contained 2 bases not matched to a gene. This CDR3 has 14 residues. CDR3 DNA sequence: TGTGCCAGCAGCTTTAGCGGGACTTCCTACGAGCAGTACTTC. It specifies CASSFSGTSYEQYF. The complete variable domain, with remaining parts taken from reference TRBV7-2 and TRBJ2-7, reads GAGVSQSPSNKVTEKGKDVELRCDPISGHTALYWYRQSLGQGLEFLIYFQGNSAPDKSGLPSDRFSAERTGGSVSTLTIQRTQQEDSAVYLCASSFSGTSYEQYFGPGTRLTVT.

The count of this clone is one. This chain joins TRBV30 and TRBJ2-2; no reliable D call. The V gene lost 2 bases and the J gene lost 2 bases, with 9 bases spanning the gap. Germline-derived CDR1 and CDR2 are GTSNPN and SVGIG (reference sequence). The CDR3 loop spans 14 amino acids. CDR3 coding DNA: TGTGCCTGGAGTATCGCGATCAACACCGGGGAGCTGTTTTTT. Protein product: CAWSIAINTGELFF.

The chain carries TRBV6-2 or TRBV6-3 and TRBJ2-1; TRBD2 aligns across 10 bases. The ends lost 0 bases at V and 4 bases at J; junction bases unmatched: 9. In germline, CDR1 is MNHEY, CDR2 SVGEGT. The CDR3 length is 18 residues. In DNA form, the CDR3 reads TGTGCCAGCAGTTACTCGGTGCAGCGGGAGGGCAGGTACAATGAGCAGTTCTTC. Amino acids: CASSYSVQREGRYNEQFF.

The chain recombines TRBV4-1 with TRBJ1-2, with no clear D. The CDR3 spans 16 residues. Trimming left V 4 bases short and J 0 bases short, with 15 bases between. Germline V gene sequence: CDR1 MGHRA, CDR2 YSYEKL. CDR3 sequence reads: CASSPEITATNYGYTF. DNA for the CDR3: TGCGCCAGCAGCCCAGAAATCACAGCGACTAACTATGGCTACACCTTC.

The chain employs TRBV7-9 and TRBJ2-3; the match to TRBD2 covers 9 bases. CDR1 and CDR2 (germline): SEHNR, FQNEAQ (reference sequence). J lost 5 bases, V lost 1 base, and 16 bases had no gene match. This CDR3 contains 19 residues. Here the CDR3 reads CASSLVRLAGPLTEDTQYF. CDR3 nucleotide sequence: TGTGCCAGCAGCTTAGTTAGGCTAGCGGGACCGCTTACGGAAGATACGCAGTATTTT.

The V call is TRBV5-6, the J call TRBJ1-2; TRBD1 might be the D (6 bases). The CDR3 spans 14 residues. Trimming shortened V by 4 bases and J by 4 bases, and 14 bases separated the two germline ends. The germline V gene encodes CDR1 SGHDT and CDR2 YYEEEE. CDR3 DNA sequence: TGTGCCAGCAGCGACGCGGACAGAGTCTATGGCTACACCTTC. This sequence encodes CASSDADRVYGYTF.

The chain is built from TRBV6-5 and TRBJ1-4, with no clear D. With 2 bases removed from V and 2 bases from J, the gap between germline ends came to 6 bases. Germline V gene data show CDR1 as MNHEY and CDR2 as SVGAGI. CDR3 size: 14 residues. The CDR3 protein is CASSYAETNEKLFF. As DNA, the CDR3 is TGTGCCAGCAGTTACGCGGAGACTAATGAAAAACTGTTTTTT.

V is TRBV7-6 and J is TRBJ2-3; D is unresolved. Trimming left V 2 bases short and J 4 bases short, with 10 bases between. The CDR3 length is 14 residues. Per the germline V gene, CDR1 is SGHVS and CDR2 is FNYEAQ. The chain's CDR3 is CASSLLRSADTQYF. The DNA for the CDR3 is TGTGCCAGCAGCTTATTGCGTTCGGCAGATACGCAGTATTTT.

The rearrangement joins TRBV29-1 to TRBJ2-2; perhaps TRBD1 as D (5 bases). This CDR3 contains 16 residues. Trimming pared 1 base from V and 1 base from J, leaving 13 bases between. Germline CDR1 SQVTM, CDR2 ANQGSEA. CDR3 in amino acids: CSVEVTESVNTGELFF. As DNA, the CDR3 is TGCAGCGTTGAAGTGACAGAGAGCGTGAACACCGGGGAGCTGTTTTTT.

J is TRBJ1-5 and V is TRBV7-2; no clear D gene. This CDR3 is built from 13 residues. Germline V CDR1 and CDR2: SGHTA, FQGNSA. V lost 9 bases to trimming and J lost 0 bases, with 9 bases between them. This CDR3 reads CASCRDSNQPQHF. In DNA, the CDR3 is TGTGCCAGTTGCCGAGATAGCAATCAGCCCCAGCATTTT.

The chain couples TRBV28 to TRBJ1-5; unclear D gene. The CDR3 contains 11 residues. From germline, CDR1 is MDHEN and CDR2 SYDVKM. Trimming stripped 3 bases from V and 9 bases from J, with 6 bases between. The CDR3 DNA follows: TGTGCCAGCAGTTTTAGTCCGCCCCAGCATTTT. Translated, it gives CASSFSPPQHF.

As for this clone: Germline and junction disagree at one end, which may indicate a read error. The CDR3 region has the DNA TGTGCCAGCGGGCGCTTTAGCACAGATACGCGGTATTTT. Translated: CASGRFSTDTRYF. The rearrangement links TRBV5-6 to TRBJ2-3; no reliable D call. Germline-derived CDR1 and CDR2 are SGHDT and YYEEEE. The CDR3 spans 13 residues. The full variable domain, its missing parts supplied by reference TRBV5-6 and TRBJ2-3, is DAGVTQSPTHLIKTRGQQVTLRCSPKSGHDTVSWYQQALGQGPQFIFQYYEEEERQRGNFPDRFSGHQFPNYSSELNVNALLLGDSALYLCASGRFSTDTRYFGPGTRLTVL.